Below are 3 T cell receptor beta chains sequenced from a single sample in a study of T cell repertoires in aging, cancer and after chemotherapy. Multiplex touch-down PCR with TRB-A/B primers amplified rearranged V-D-J TRB sequences. Each CDR3 protein gets one entry after TCRdb re-called the multiplex PCR reads with MiXCR. The sample has roughly 2,400 distinct CDR3 sequences, about 51% seen once. Peripheral blood genomic DNA, not sorted cells or RNA, was the template. The sequenced sample consisted of blood. Receptors were obtained from a human donor with a blood cancer.

The V call is TRBV6-1, the J call TRBJ2-3; 9 bases align to TRBD2. The J segment lost 6 bases and the V segment lost 6 bases, leaving 1 base of the junction unmatched. In germline, CDR1 is MNHNS, CDR2 SASEGT. This CDR3 region has 12 residues. For the CDR3, the DNA is TGTGCCAGCAGAACTAGCGGGGATACGCAGTATTTT. Translation: CASRTSGDTQYF.

V usage is TRBV12-3 or TRBV12-4 and J usage is TRBJ2-2, with 10 bases that match TRBD1. V shed 5 bases and J 7 bases; nucleotides not matched to a gene: 4. CDR3 size: 14 residues. Here the CDR3 DNA reads TGTGCCAGCAGTAAAAGGACAGGGGGCGGGGAGCTGTTTTTT. Translated, it gives CASSKRTGGGELFF.

The chain uses TRBV6-1 and TRBJ1-6; weak D call: TRBD1 (5 bases). The CDR3 totals 11 residues. Germline V gene sequence: CDR1 MNHNS, CDR2 SASEGT. V shed 7 bases and J shed 18 bases, with 16 bases lying between them. The CDR3 spells CASISGLRRHF. CDR3 in DNA: TGTGCCAGCATATCGGGACTCCGCCGCCACTTT.